This record covers a single TCR beta chain. Seattle cases were enrolled at active infection and followed longitudinally. The CDR3 covers 14 residues. Deletions cut 4 bases from V and 0 bases from J, with 9 bases between. Germline lookup yields CDR1 SNHLY and CDR2 FYNNEI. The source of the sample is a study of blood T cell repertoires in COVID-19. Using immunoSEQ multiplex PCR, the repertoire was profiled, and TCRdb retains in-frame clones only, with some absent. The sample shows roughly 200,000 clones, 80% to 90% of them seen only once. Sequenced: peripheral blood. The sequence derives from a woman between 40 and 55 years old with COVID-19, enrolled during active disease. The V call is TRBV2, the J call TRBJ1-1; D is uncertain. DNA for the CDR3: TGTGCCAGCAGTGTCAACAGAATGAACACTGAAGCTTTCTTT. Translating gives CASSVNRMNTEAFF.